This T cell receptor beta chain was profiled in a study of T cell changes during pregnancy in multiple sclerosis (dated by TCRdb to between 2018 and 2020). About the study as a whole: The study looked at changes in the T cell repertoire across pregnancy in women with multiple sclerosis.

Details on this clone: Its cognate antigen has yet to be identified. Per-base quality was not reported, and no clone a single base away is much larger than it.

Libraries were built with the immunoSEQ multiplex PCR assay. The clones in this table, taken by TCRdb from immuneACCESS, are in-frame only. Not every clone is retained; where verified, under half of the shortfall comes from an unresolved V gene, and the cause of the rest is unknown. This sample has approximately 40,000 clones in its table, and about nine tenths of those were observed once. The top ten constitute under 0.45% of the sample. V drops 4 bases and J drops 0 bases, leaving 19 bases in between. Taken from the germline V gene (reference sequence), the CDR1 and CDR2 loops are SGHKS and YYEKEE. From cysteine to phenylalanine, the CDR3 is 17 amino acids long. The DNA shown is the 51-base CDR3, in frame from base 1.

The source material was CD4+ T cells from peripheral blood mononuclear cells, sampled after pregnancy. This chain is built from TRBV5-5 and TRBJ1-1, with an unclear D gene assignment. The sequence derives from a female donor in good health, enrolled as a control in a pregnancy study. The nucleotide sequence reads TGTGCCAGCAGCCGTAGATGGGGAGGACTTATGAACACTGAAGCTTTCTTT. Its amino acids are CASSRRWGGLMNTEAFF.